The clone carrying this T cell receptor (beta chain) was picked up many times. CDR1 is MGHRA, CDR2 YSYEKL, per germline. V trimming: 0 bases; J trimming: 0 bases; junction bases outside the gene matches: 4. The CDR3 loop spans 16 amino acids. The time point here: longitudinal time-point 2. The data belong to a study of neurological immune-mediated disorders. TCRdb passed the 5' RACE reads through MiXCR, listing each CDR3 protein once. This sample yields around 49,000 distinct CDR3 sequences, of which roughly 13% are seen a single time; 4.5% to 5.5% belongs to the top ten. This clonotype originated in a male donor with HTLV-1-associated myelopathy (HAM/TSP). Material: PBMCs. The rearrangement links TRBV4-1 to TRBJ1-1; TRBD1 agrees at 7 bases. CDR3: CASSQEFRGLNTEAFF. CDR3 sequence (DNA): TGCGCCAGCAGCCAAGAATTCAGGGGGTTGAACACTGAAGCTTTCTTT.